These 14 T cell receptor beta chains were sequenced from one sample in a study of neurological immune-mediated disorders. TCRdb passed the 5' RACE reads through MiXCR, listing each CDR3 protein once. Of about 48,000 distinct CDR3 sequences detected, about 9.3% appear once; the ten largest clones hold around 21%. Sequencing was carried out using PBMCs. All receptors come from a woman aged 40 to 49 with HTLV-1-associated myelopathy (HAM/TSP).

To note about this clonotype: A much bigger clone sits one base away, suggesting this may be a read error. This CDR3 reads CASSQRGNSPLHF. The CDR3 DNA reads as TGCGCCAGCAGCCAGAGGGGGAATTCACCCCTCCACTTT. V usage is TRBV5-1 and J usage is TRBJ1-6; D is perhaps TRBD1 (6 bases). The germline V gene encodes CDR1 SGHRS and CDR2 YFSETQ. Trimming shortened V by 4 bases and J by 7 bases, and 9 bases separated the two germline ends. This CDR3 is built from 13 residues.

Points on this clonotype: One end of the junction is discordant with germline, which a read error may explain. The gene calls are TRBV9 and TRBJ1-5; weak D call: TRBD1 (6 bases). Looked up from germline, CDR1 is SGDLS and CDR2 is YYNGEE. This CDR3 has 15 residues. The CDR3, as DNA: TGTGCCAGCTCTAAAGGGGGGGGGCTAAATCATCCCCAGCATTTT. Its translation: CASSKGGGLNHPQHF. The whole variable domain, filled in from reference TRBV9 and TRBJ1-5, reads DSGVTQTPKHLITATGQRVTLRCSPRSGDLSVYWYQQSLDQGLQFLIQYYNGEERAKGNILERFSAQQFPDLHSELNLSSLELGDSALYFCASSKGGGLNHPQHFGDGTRLSIL.

This clonotype was counted ten times or more. The V gene is TRBV10-3, the J gene TRBJ1-5, with a possible D match to TRBD1 (6 bases). The germline V gene encodes CDR1 ENHRY and CDR2 SYGVKD. The CDR3 is made up of 13 amino acids. V lost 5 bases and J 4 bases, leaving 9 bases between the germline ends. For the CDR3, the DNA is TGTGCCATCAGTTCGGACAGAAATCAGCCCCAGCATTTT. Encoded protein: CAISSDRNQPQHF.

This clonotype was picked up many times. V gene TRBV7-2 combines with J gene TRBJ2-1, with 11 bases lining up with TRBD2. The CDR3 is 16 amino acids. Germline CDR1 SGHTA, CDR2 FQGNSA. V lost 5 bases and J lost 4; bases outside the gene matches: 7. Here the CDR3 reads CASSPDIAGGYNEQFF. Here the CDR3 DNA reads TGTGCCAGCAGCCCGGACATAGCGGGGGGGTACAATGAGCAGTTCTTC.

This clonotype came up many times. This chain uses TRBV12-3 or TRBV12-4 with TRBJ2-6; possible D gene TRBD2, 7 bases. The V end was cut by 5 bases, the J end by 4 bases, with 15 bases between. The CDR3 contains 16 residues. In DNA, the CDR3 is TGTGCCAGCAGTAACGCGGGGGCGGTAGGGGCCAACGTCCTGACTTTC. This gives the protein CASSNAGAVGANVLTF.

The table lists this clonotype with many counts. V usage is TRBV6-6 and J usage is TRBJ2-1; 7 bases are a match to TRBD2. The CDR3 has 16 residues. Germline-derived CDR1 and CDR2 are MNHNY and SVGAGI (reference sequence). V shed 5 bases, J shed 3 bases, and the junction held 10 bases outside the gene matches. Here the CDR3 DNA reads TGTGCCAGCAGTCTCGACCAACGGACTAGCTACAATGAGCAGTTCTTC. Amino acids: CASSLDQRTSYNEQFF.

This clonotype occurred many times. This chain links TRBV7-8 with TRBJ2-7, with 8 bases lining up with TRBD2. The V gene's germline CDR1 is SGHVS and CDR2 FQNEAQ. Losses at the gene ends were 5 bases for V and 0 bases for J; bases not matched to a gene: 3. This CDR3 spans 14 amino acids. The CDR3 is CASSTSGSSYEQYF. CDR3 nucleotides: TGTGCCAGCAGCACTAGCGGCTCCTCCTACGAGCAGTACTTC.

This clonotype was seen many times. This sequence joins TRBV9 and TRBJ1-1; TRBD1 agrees at 7 bases. The germline CDR1 and CDR2 sequences are SGDLS and YYNGEE. The CDR3 runs to 13 residues. The V gene end was trimmed by 5 bases and the J gene end by 6 bases; junction bases not matched to a gene: 7. This CDR3 is CASSPGGRAEAFF. The CDR3 DNA reads TGTGCCAGCAGTCCAGGGGGGCGGGCTGAAGCTTTCTTT. The full variable domain, in which reference TRBV9 and TRBJ1-1 provide the parts outside the CDR3, is DSGVTQTPKHLITATGQRVTLRCSPRSGDLSVYWYQQSLDQGLQFLIQYYNGEERAKGNILERFSAQQFPDLHSELNLSSLELGDSALYFCASSPGGRAEAFFGQGTRLTVV.

This clonotype was detected ten times or more. This chain joins TRBV29-1 and TRBJ1-4; no reliable D call. The CDR3 runs 15 residues. CDR1 and CDR2 (germline): SQVTM, ANQGSEA. The V and J ends lost 5 bases and 5 bases respectively, with 18 bases between them. CDR3 bases: TGCAGCGTTCTCACAACCCCGACCGGGAATGAAAAACTGTTTTTT. Translation gives CSVLTTPTGNEKLFF.

Ten or more counts support this clonotype. This rearrangement joins TRBV5-1 to TRBJ2-7; D gene ambiguous. V gave up 7 bases and J gave up 0 bases, with 11 bases separating them. Germline V CDR1 and CDR2: SGHRS, YFSETQ. The length of the CDR3 is 13 residues. CDR3 residues: CASGTASSYEQYF. The DNA for the CDR3 is TGCGCCAGCGGAACGGCGAGCTCCTACGAGCAGTACTTC.

This clonotype was detected ten times or more. The genes are TRBV24-1 and TRBJ2-1; maybe TRBD2 (5 bases). This CDR3 has 12 residues. Germline V lookup: CDR1 KGHDR, CDR2 SFDVKD. V lost 5 bases and J 6 bases, leaving 7 bases between the germline ends. CDR3 nucleotide sequence: TGTGCCACCAGTGTCCGGGGCAATGAGCAGTTCTTC. The encoded protein is CATSVRGNEQFF.

This clonotype was seen ten or more times. The CDR3 sequence: CARTHDRDQNTGELFF. In DNA form, the CDR3 reads TGTGCCAGGACTCACGACAGGGATCAGAACACCGGGGAGCTGTTTTTT. The chain combines TRBV6-2 or TRBV6-3 with TRBJ2-2; 7 bases fit TRBD1. After removal of 9 bases from V and 1 base from J, the junction contained 11 bases not matched to a gene. The CDR3 length is 16 residues. The germline gives CDR1 MNHEY, CDR2 SVGEGT.

In its sample, this clonotype was seen many times. J is TRBJ1-1 and V is TRBV5-1, with D perhaps TRBD1 (5 bases). CDR1 and CDR2 (germline): SGHRS, YFSETQ. The V and J ends lost 2 bases and 7 bases respectively, with 18 bases between them. CDR3 length equals 15 residues. The CDR3, as DNA: TGCGCCAGCAGCTTAGCAGGGTCCCCCTGGGATGAAGCTTTCTTT. The encoded protein is CASSLAGSPWDEAFF.

This clonotype was detected only a few times. This sequence may be a read error, since a much larger clone differs from it by one base. J is TRBJ2-7 and V is TRBV9; 9 bases fit TRBD2. There are 15 residues in the CDR3. Per the germline V gene, CDR1 is SGDLS and CDR2 is YYNGEE. CDR3 nucleotides: TGTGCCAGCAGCGTAGGGCCTAGCGGGGAATCCGAGAAGTACTTC. Protein: CASSVGPSGESEKYF.